This T cell receptor (beta chain) originates from a study of long-term antiretroviral therapy in people with HIV. There was at least one pre-ART PBMC sample for each donor, plus at least two post-ART PBMC samples. The CDR3 loop spans 16 amino acids. V lost 3 bases and J lost 1, with 16 bases in between. Germline V CDR1 and CDR2: SGHNT, YYREEE (reference sequence). Version v3.0 of the immunoSEQ assay was performed at survey level. The assay was immunoSEQ multiplex PCR, and TCRdb's table has in-frame clones only and misses some. Among 20,000 to 25,000 clones listed, roughly 94% were seen once. The receptor was derived from a woman between 45 and 60 years old with HIV. This sequence joins TRBV5-4 and TRBJ1-2; tentative D call: TRBD1 (6 bases). Sequencing was performed on unsorted PBMCs, taken around 4.7 years after starting antiretroviral therapy. In nucleotides, the CDR3 is TGTGCCAGCAGCTCAAAAGGGGGTGGAGGTAACTATGGCTACACCTTC. Translated: CASSSKGGGGNYGYTF.